Listed below are T cell receptor beta chains from one sample, sequenced in a study of blood T cell repertoires in COVID-19. TCRdb's copy holds only in-frame clones and misses some; the assay was immunoSEQ multiplex PCR. The table shows about 300,000 clones, with roughly 85% occurring only once. The sequenced material came from PBMCs or T cells enriched from blood (not recorded which). All receptors derive from a woman aged 50 to 60 who had recovered from COVID-19. CDR3s leave out the opening cysteine and the closing phenylalanine or tryptophan. Fields, in order: J gene, V gene, CDR3 protein.

j_call: TRBJ2-3; v_call: TRBV6-1; cdr3_aa: ASSEEASGRTAPPDTQY
j_call: TRBJ2-3; v_call: TRBV6-1; cdr3_aa: ASSDMSGVGDTQY
j_call: TRBJ1-6; v_call: TRBV30; cdr3_aa: AFQETGGSSPLH
j_call: TRBJ2-2; v_call: TRBV29-1; cdr3_aa: SVEGAEGGTGELF
j_call: TRBJ1-2; v_call: TRBV29-1; cdr3_aa: SVDLTGGDGYT
j_call: TRBJ1-1; v_call: TRBV7-9; cdr3_aa: ASSLAYRGRGTEAF
j_call: TRBJ1-5; v_call: TRBV30; cdr3_aa: AWSRNRGEPQH
j_call: TRBJ2-1; v_call: TRBV5-1; cdr3_aa: ASSLERSGRGNEQF
j_call: TRBJ1-2; v_call: TRBV12-3/TRBV12-4; cdr3_aa: ASSITGGYGYT
j_call: TRBJ2-1; v_call: TRBV11-3; cdr3_aa: ASSLGGGAQDEQF
j_call: TRBJ2-7; v_call: TRBV18; cdr3_aa: ASSQRQDEQY
j_call: TRBJ2-1; v_call: TRBV24-1; cdr3_aa: ATSDKGLAGASLSYNEQF
j_call: TRBJ2-5; v_call: TRBV28; cdr3_aa: ASSSRRHQETQY
j_call: TRBJ2-2; v_call: TRBV29-1; cdr3_aa: SVSGGTGELF
j_call: TRBJ1-1; v_call: TRBV30; cdr3_aa: AWSTGRTEAF
j_call: TRBJ1-5; v_call: TRBV28; cdr3_aa: ASSLWGQGTNQPQH
j_call: TRBJ1-2; v_call: TRBV3-1/TRBV3-2; cdr3_aa: ASSQDSSAGNYGYT
j_call: TRBJ1-2; v_call: TRBV5-1; cdr3_aa: ASSFNSRGYT
j_call: TRBJ1-1; v_call: TRBV6-1; cdr3_aa: ASSEGRLNTEAF
j_call: TRBJ2-7; v_call: TRBV19; cdr3_aa: ASSAPGTGIHEQY
j_call: TRBJ2-7; v_call: TRBV18; cdr3_aa: ASSPPPSGIREQY
j_call: TRBJ1-2; v_call: TRBV7-2; cdr3_aa: ASSSDRYYGYT
j_call: TRBJ2-7; v_call: TRBV7-9; cdr3_aa: ASSLDEQLSYEQY
j_call: TRBJ2-3; v_call: TRBV19; cdr3_aa: ASSIDSGGFDTQY
j_call: TRBJ2-1; v_call: TRBV5-5; cdr3_aa: ASSLSRDRGRNEQF
j_call: TRBJ1-3; v_call: TRBV30; cdr3_aa: AWSGFRQGKIDTIY
j_call: TRBJ2-5; v_call: TRBV29-1; cdr3_aa: SVEGADETQY
j_call: TRBJ2-2; v_call: TRBV19; cdr3_aa: ATQQGARFSGELF
j_call: TRBJ1-1; v_call: TRBV11-1; cdr3_aa: ASSAGRGNTEAF
j_call: TRBJ1-1; v_call: TRBV7-2; cdr3_aa: ASSLLKHAF
j_call: TRBJ1-4; v_call: TRBV5-6; cdr3_aa: ASTGQPSHRELF
j_call: TRBJ1-6; v_call: TRBV10-3; cdr3_aa: AISESESSYNSPLH
j_call: TRBJ2-1; v_call: TRBV14; cdr3_aa: ASSGGLAGVEEQF
j_call: TRBJ2-1; v_call: TRBV5-6; cdr3_aa: ASSVAGGGYNEQF
j_call: TRBJ2-1; v_call: TRBV7-9; cdr3_aa: ASSRRESEQF
j_call: TRBJ2-2; v_call: TRBV11-2; cdr3_aa: ASSLTPGAGELF
j_call: TRBJ1-5; v_call: TRBV9; cdr3_aa: ASSVDDRGLNQPQH
j_call: TRBJ2-7; v_call: TRBV29-1; cdr3_aa: SAHRGNEQY
j_call: TRBJ1-2; v_call: TRBV18; cdr3_aa: ASSPREDGYT
j_call: TRBJ2-7; v_call: TRBV27; cdr3_aa: ASSLRAYYEQY
j_call: TRBJ2-7; v_call: TRBV6-2/TRBV6-3; cdr3_aa: ASSYYRAYEQY
j_call: TRBJ2-5; v_call: TRBV28; cdr3_aa: ASSSGGGVGGGRETQY
j_call: TRBJ1-6; v_call: TRBV28; cdr3_aa: ASSIQNSPLH
j_call: TRBJ1-3; v_call: TRBV4-2; cdr3_aa: ASSQVTTGFFGNTIY
j_call: TRBJ1-3; v_call: TRBV30; cdr3_aa: AWSVHRNTIY
j_call: TRBJ1-5; v_call: TRBV19; cdr3_aa: ASSSPRGQGNQPQH
j_call: TRBJ2-7; v_call: TRBV19; cdr3_aa: ASSSPLLEPYEQY
j_call: TRBJ1-1; v_call: TRBV28; cdr3_aa: ASSLMRAVNTEAF
j_call: TRBJ2-3; v_call: TRBV2; cdr3_aa: ASVLEGVGTDTQY